These T cell receptor beta chains were read from a single sample in a study of blood T cell repertoires in COVID-19. Using immunoSEQ multiplex PCR, the repertoire was profiled, and TCRdb retains in-frame clones only, with some absent. The sample has approximately 230,000 clones, about 88% seen once. Sample: peripheral blood. These receptors all come from a woman in her 40s who had recovered from COVID-19. CDR3s include the opening cysteine and the closing phenylalanine or tryptophan. The order of the fields is clone size, J gene, D gene, V gene, CDR3 protein, CDR3 DNA. D genes are given only for firm matches. The size of a clone is reported for some rows only, either as once, few or many, or as a class for expanded clones.

size: once; J: TRBJ1-2; D: -; V: TRBV6-2/TRBV6-3; CDR3: CASSFGGALQGAGYTF; DNA: TGTGCCAGCAGTTTCGGTGGGGCGCTACAGGGAGCTGGCTACACCTTC
size: -; J: TRBJ1-3; D: -; V: TRBV7-9; CDR3: CASSLGGPRTGNTIYF; DNA: TGTGCCAGCAGCTTAGGAGGGCCGAGGACTGGAAACACCATATATTTT
size: -; J: TRBJ2-1; D: TRBD2; V: TRBV6-2/TRBV6-3; CDR3: CASSQAGPSASGEQFF; DNA: TGTGCCAGCAGTCAAGCGGGGCCCTCGGCCAGTGGAGAGCAGTTCTTC
size: -; J: TRBJ2-2; D: TRBD2; V: TRBV7-8; CDR3: CASSDLAGVFTGELFF; DNA: TGTGCCAGCAGCGACCTAGCGGGAGTCTTCACCGGGGAGCTGTTTTTT
size: -; J: TRBJ2-7; D: -; V: TRBV4-3; CDR3: CASSQAPLTEQYF; DNA: TGCGCCAGCAGCCAAGCACCACTAACCGAGCAGTACTTC
size: -; J: TRBJ2-7; D: -; V: TRBV27; CDR3: CASSHISPAEGEYF; DNA: TGTGCCAGCAGCCATATATCCCCTGCCGAGGGGGAGTACTTC
size: -; J: TRBJ2-1; D: TRBD1; V: TRBV5-1; CDR3: CASSLAGTDYNEQFF; DNA: TGCGCCAGCAGCTTGGCGGGGACAGATTACAATGAGCAGTTCTTC
size: -; J: TRBJ2-3; D: TRBD2; V: TRBV11-2; CDR3: CASSLIPSGGEYF; DNA: TGTGCCAGCAGCCTAATCCCTAGCGGTGGGGAGTATTTT
size: -; J: TRBJ2-6; D: TRBD2; V: TRBV19; CDR3: CASSFPGGSGANVLTF; DNA: TGTGCCAGTAGTTTCCCGGGGGGCTCTGGGGCCAACGTCCTGACTTTC
size: once; J: TRBJ2-7; D: -; V: TRBV11-2; CDR3: CASSRRSAYEQYF; DNA: TGTGCCAGCAGCCGTCGTTCAGCCTACGAGCAGTACTTC
size: -; J: TRBJ1-4; D: -; V: TRBV2; CDR3: CASRPEGLPGATNEKLFF; DNA: TGTGCCAGCAGACCAGAAGGACTCCCGGGGGCAACTAATGAAAAACTGTTTTTT
size: -; J: TRBJ1-5; D: -; V: TRBV7-2; CDR3: CASSSPEVGQPQHF; DNA: TGTGCCAGCAGCTCACCGGAGGTGGGACAGCCCCAGCATTTT
size: -; J: TRBJ2-7; D: TRBD2; V: TRBV5-1; CDR3: CASSPRTSGRALSEQYF; DNA: TGCGCCAGCAGCCCTAGGACTAGCGGGAGGGCCCTTAGCGAGCAGTACTTC
size: -; J: TRBJ1-4; D: -; V: TRBV24-1; CDR3: CATSDPKDGIGEKLFF; DNA: TGTGCCACCAGTGATCCTAAGGACGGGATTGGGGAAAAACTGTTTTTT
size: few; J: TRBJ2-1; D: -; V: TRBV5-1; CDR3: CASSLEGLGYNEQFF; DNA: TGCGCCAGCAGCTTGGAGGGACTCGGCTACAATGAGCAGTTCTTC
size: -; J: TRBJ1-5; D: -; V: TRBV7-2; CDR3: CASSYRVRGDGQPQHF; DNA: TGTGCCAGCAGCTACCGAGTCCGCGGCGACGGTCAGCCCCAGCATTTT
size: -; J: TRBJ2-6; D: -; V: TRBV30; CDR3: CAWSVQGVSGANVLTF; DNA: TGTGCTTGGAGTGTACAAGGGGTATCTGGGGCCAACGTCCTGACTTTC
size: -; J: TRBJ1-2; D: -; V: TRBV12-3/TRBV12-4; CDR3: CASSSDSAGYTF; DNA: TGTGCCAGCAGTTCCGACAGTGCCGGCTACACCTTC
size: -; J: TRBJ2-3; D: TRBD1; V: TRBV10-3; CDR3: CATGQGSTDTQYF; DNA: TGTGCCACCGGACAGGGAAGCACAGATACGCAGTATTTT
size: once; J: TRBJ2-7; D: -; V: TRBV6-5; CDR3: CATGDYYEQYF; DNA: TGTGCCACGGGGGATTACTACGAGCAGTACTTC
size: -; J: TRBJ1-2; D: -; V: TRBV2; CDR3: CASSVSGDKNYGYTF; DNA: TGTGCCAGCAGTGTCTCGGGTGATAAAAACTATGGCTACACCTTC
size: -; J: TRBJ2-7; D: -; V: TRBV5-6; CDR3: CASSSWGRTYEQYF; DNA: TGTGCCAGCAGCTCCTGGGGCCGAACCTACGAGCAGTACTTC
size: -; J: TRBJ2-1; D: -; V: TRBV19; CDR3: CASSITSGWGDEQFF; DNA: TGTGCCAGTAGTATTACTTCGGGATGGGGGGATGAGCAGTTCTTC
size: -; J: TRBJ2-3; D: -; V: TRBV11-2; CDR3: CASSLGLHRSTDTQYF; DNA: TGTGCCAGCAGCTTAGGTTTGCACAGGTCCACAGATACGCAGTATTTT
size: -; J: TRBJ1-2; D: -; V: TRBV5-1; CDR3: CASSLGEGDYGYTF; DNA: TGCGCCAGCAGCTTGGGCGAGGGGGACTATGGCTACACCTTC
size: -; J: TRBJ1-5; D: -; V: TRBV7-8; CDR3: CASSLALSNQPQHF; DNA: TGTGCCAGCAGCTTAGCGCTAAGCAATCAGCCCCAGCATTTT
size: -; J: TRBJ1-4; D: TRBD1; V: TRBV19; CDR3: CASSRWTGGLLNEKLFF; DNA: TGTGCCAGTAGTAGATGGACAGGGGGCCTTCTTAATGAAAAACTGTTTTTT
size: -; J: TRBJ1-5; D: TRBD1; V: TRBV6-5; CDR3: CASSRGQGQSQPQHF; DNA: TGTGCCAGCAGCCGGGGACAGGGGCAGAGTCAGCCCCAGCATTTT
size: -; J: TRBJ1-4; D: -; V: TRBV4-1; CDR3: CASSFQGQREKLFF; DNA: TGCGCCAGCAGTTTTCAGGGGCAACGGGAAAAACTGTTTTTT
size: once; J: TRBJ1-6; D: -; V: TRBV7-2; CDR3: CASSPAGYNSPLHF; DNA: TGTGCCAGCAGCCCTGCGGGGTATAATTCACCCCTCCACTTT
size: -; J: TRBJ2-7; D: TRBD2; V: TRBV4-3; CDR3: CASSQQSGGAYEQYF; DNA: TGCGCCAGCAGCCAACAGAGCGGGGGAGCCTACGAGCAGTACTTC
size: -; J: TRBJ2-1; D: -; V: TRBV4-2; CDR3: CASSQDVGGVPYNEQFF; DNA: TGTGCCAGCAGCCAAGATGTAGGAGGTGTACCCTACAATGAGCAGTTCTTC
size: -; J: TRBJ2-5; D: TRBD1; V: TRBV5-1; CDR3: CASSLQDRAQETQYF; DNA: TGCGCCAGCAGCTTACAGGACAGGGCCCAAGAGACCCAGTACTTC
size: -; J: TRBJ2-7; D: TRBD2; V: TRBV7-2; CDR3: CASSYGPLREGPYEQYF; DNA: TGTGCCAGCAGCTACGGACCCCTACGGGAGGGCCCCTACGAGCAGTACTTC
size: -; J: TRBJ2-3; D: -; V: TRBV4-3; CDR3: CASSHYRGGGTDTQYF; DNA: TGCGCCAGCAGCCATTACAGGGGGGGCGGCACAGATACGCAGTATTTT
size: -; J: TRBJ2-7; D: -; V: TRBV6-5; CDR3: CASSYQDRQYF; DNA: TGTGCCAGCAGTTACCAGGACAGGCAGTACTTC
size: few; J: TRBJ2-7; D: TRBD2; V: TRBV2; CDR3: CASSEERGTYEQYF; DNA: TGTGCCAGCAGTGAGGAGCGGGGCACCTACGAGCAGTACTTC
size: once; J: TRBJ2-1; D: TRBD1; V: TRBV2; CDR3: CASRDYRGLYEQFF; DNA: TGTGCCAGCAGGGACTACAGGGGGCTTTATGAGCAGTTCTTC
size: -; J: TRBJ2-1; D: TRBD1; V: TRBV9; CDR3: CASSGGQGSSYNEQFF; DNA: TGTGCCAGCAGCGGAGGACAGGGGAGCTCCTACAATGAGCAGTTCTTC
size: -; J: TRBJ1-2; D: -; V: TRBV19; CDR3: CASSRVGRGSGNYGYTF; DNA: TGTGCCAGTAGCCGAGTCGGCAGGGGCAGTGGAAACTATGGCTACACCTTC
size: -; J: TRBJ1-2; D: TRBD1; V: TRBV28; CDR3: CASSYTQGAGYGYTF; DNA: TGTGCCAGCAGCTATACTCAGGGGGCTGGATATGGCTACACCTTC
size: -; J: TRBJ1-5; D: TRBD1; V: TRBV28; CDR3: CASSSGTGINQPQHF; DNA: TGTGCCAGCAGCTCCGGGACAGGGATCAATCAGCCCCAGCATTTT
size: -; J: TRBJ2-2; D: TRBD1; V: TRBV30; CDR3: CAWRGTGDRELFF; DNA: TGTGCCTGGAGGGGGACAGGGGACCGGGAGCTGTTTTTT
size: -; J: TRBJ2-3; D: -; V: TRBV28; CDR3: CASSLLGARYF; DNA: TGTGCCAGCAGTTTACTAGGGGCACGGTATTTT
size: -; J: TRBJ2-3; D: TRBD2; V: TRBV3-1/TRBV3-2; CDR3: CASSQRTSGRATDMQYF; DNA: TGTGCCAGCAGCCAAAGGACTAGCGGGAGGGCCACAGATATGCAGTATTTT
size: -; J: TRBJ2-7; D: -; V: TRBV9; CDR3: CASSVGWTASSYEQYF; DNA: TGTGCCAGCAGCGTAGGATGGACAGCGAGCTCCTACGAGCAGTACTTC
size: -; J: TRBJ1-2; D: TRBD1; V: TRBV6-2/TRBV6-3; CDR3: CASSPRTGGAGDYGYTF; DNA: TGTGCCAGCAGCCCCCGGACAGGGGGCGCGGGGGACTATGGCTACACCTTC
size: once; J: TRBJ2-5; D: TRBD1; V: TRBV30; CDR3: CAWDRGLRETQYF; DNA: TGTGCCTGGGACAGGGGGCTACGGGAGACCCAGTACTTC
size: -; J: TRBJ2-1; D: -; V: TRBV6-5; CDR3: CASSYGLGEFF; DNA: TGTGCCAGCAGTTACGGTCTAGGGGAGTTCTTC
size: -; J: TRBJ1-6; D: TRBD1; V: TRBV30; CDR3: CAWSRLRDRYNSPLHF; DNA: TGTGCCTGGAGTCGACTCCGGGACAGATATAATTCACCCCTCCACTTT
size: -; J: TRBJ1-4; D: -; V: TRBV7-9; CDR3: CASSLTWPTTNEKLFF; DNA: TGTGCCAGCAGCTTAACGTGGCCGACAACTAATGAAAAACTGTTTTTT
size: -; J: TRBJ2-3; D: -; V: TRBV5-1; CDR3: CASSLVAGPLTDTQYF; DNA: TGCGCCAGCAGCTTGGTTGCAGGGCCCCTCACAGATACGCAGTATTTT
size: -; J: TRBJ2-3; D: TRBD2; V: TRBV7-2; CDR3: CASSLGTSGGTRTDTQYF; DNA: TGTGCCAGCAGCTTAGGGACTAGCGGGGGCACGCGCACAGATACGCAGTATTTT
size: -; J: TRBJ2-3; D: TRBD1; V: TRBV5-1; CDR3: CASSVLQGLGDTDTQYF; DNA: TGCGCCAGCAGCGTACTACAGGGGTTGGGGGACACAGATACGCAGTATTTT
size: -; J: TRBJ2-7; D: TRBD2; V: TRBV11-3; CDR3: CASSLGKREAPTYEQYF; DNA: TGTGCCAGCAGCTTAGGGAAGCGGGAGGCCCCAACCTACGAGCAGTACTTC
size: -; J: TRBJ2-2; D: -; V: TRBV7-7; CDR3: CASSRMGQNTGELFF; DNA: TGTGCTAGCAGCCGCATGGGACAGAACACCGGGGAGCTGTTTTTT
size: once; J: TRBJ1-4; D: TRBD1; V: TRBV28; CDR3: CASRGQGGNEKLFF; DNA: TGTGCCAGCAGGGGACAGGGCGGTAATGAAAAACTGTTTTTT